The 24 T cell receptor beta chains below come from one sample, sequenced in a study of T cell repertoires in aging, cancer and after chemotherapy. Multiplex touch-down PCR with TRB-A/B primers amplified rearranged V-D-J TRB sequences. TCRdb re-called the multiplex PCR reads with MiXCR, one entry per CDR3 protein. The sample lists several thousand distinct CDR3 sequences; approximately 40% were seen once. Amplification of TCR beta used genomic DNA extracted from peripheral blood. The specimen sequenced was blood. The receptors were gathered from a human donor in good health.

The chain links TRBV5-1 to TRBJ2-5; TRBD1 agrees at 7 bases. V shed 4 bases, J shed 2 bases, and the junction held 2 bases outside the gene matches. Germline CDR1 reads SGHRS; CDR2 reads YFSETQ. CDR3 length equals 13 residues. The CDR3 nucleotides are TGCGCCAGCAGCCTCAGGGGGCAAGAGACCCAGTACTTC. Translated: CASSLRGQETQYF.

The CDR3 is CASSTRGSASGNTIYF. The CDR3 bases are TGTGCCAGTAGTACCCGGGGTTCTGCCTCTGGAAACACCATATATTTT. The genes are TRBV19 and TRBJ1-3; D gene uncertain. V was cut by 4 bases and J by 0 bases, with 13 bases left in between. The CDR3 is made up of 16 amino acids. Germline-derived CDR1 and CDR2 are LNHDA and SQIVND (reference sequence). Full variable domain (rest looked up from reference TRBV19 and TRBJ1-3): DGGITQSPKYLFRKEGQNVTLSCEQNLNHDAMYWYRQDPGQGLRLIYYSQIVNDFQKGDIAEGYSVSREKKESFPLTVTSAQKNPTAFYLCASSTRGSASGNTIYFGEGSWLTVV.

The chain uses TRBV19 and TRBJ1-2; D not resolved. Germline V CDR1 and CDR2: LNHDA, SQIVND (reference sequence). The V gene lost 3 bases and the J gene lost 6 bases, with 17 bases spanning the gap. The CDR3 sequence is 15 residues long. The CDR3 DNA is TGTGCCAGTAGTATGGACGTGTTTCTCAGCGATGGCTACACCTTC. Translation: CASSMDVFLSDGYTF.

The chain recombines TRBV6-1 with TRBJ1-2; D is perhaps TRBD1 (6 bases). This CDR3 has 14 amino acids. Trimming removed 1 base from V and 4 bases from J, with 10 bases in between. CDR1 is MNHNS, CDR2 SASEGT, per germline. CDR3 nucleotide sequence: TGTGCCAGCAGTGAAGGACAGGCCCGCTATGGCTACACCTTC. This gives the protein CASSEGQARYGYTF.

J is TRBJ2-7 and V is TRBV19; D remains ambiguous. Germline V gene sequence: CDR1 LNHDA, CDR2 SQIVND (reference sequence). V dropped 2 bases and J dropped 2 bases, with 4 bases sitting between them. This CDR3 is built from 12 residues. The CDR3 bases are TGTGCCAGTAGTATAAACACCTACGAGCAGTACTTC. Translating it yields CASSINTYEQYF.

This clonotype rates as medium-sized. The J gene is TRBJ1-2, the V gene TRBV29-1; no clear D. This CDR3 is built from 12 residues. Germline lookup yields CDR1 SQVTM and CDR2 ANQGSEA. Trimming left V 1 base short and J 5 bases short, with 8 bases between. The CDR3, as DNA: TGCAGCGTTGAAGTGCGAATATATGGCTACACCTTC. Protein product: CSVEVRIYGYTF.

V and J are TRBV18 and TRBJ1-5; TRBD1 is a possible D gene (5 bases). Germline CDR1 is KGHSH and CDR2 is LQKENI. V was pared by 7 bases and J by 6 bases, with 19 bases between. The CDR3 extends over 15 amino acids. CDR3 loop: CASLEDSERGQPQHF. CDR3 coding DNA: TGTGCCAGCTTAGAGGACTCGGAAAGGGGTCAGCCCCAGCATTTT.

This chain connects TRBV13 to TRBJ2-3; D possibly corresponds to TRBD1 (6 bases). The V end was cut by 5 bases, the J end by 2 bases, with 14 bases between. Germline CDR1 and CDR2: PRHDT and FYEKMQ (reference sequence). The CDR3 runs 15 residues. CDR3 region: CASSDPGAITDTQYF. CDR3 in DNA: TGTGCCAGCAGCGACCCAGGGGCCATCACAGATACGCAGTATTTT.

The chain links TRBV13 to TRBJ2-7; a weak D match, TRBD1 (6 bases). V lost 5 bases, J lost 2 bases, and 19 bases lay in between. Germline CDR1 and CDR2: PRHDT and FYEKMQ (reference sequence). This CDR3 is built from 16 residues. In DNA form, the CDR3 reads TGTGCCAGCAGCCGCCGGTACCAGGGGCGCACCTACGAGCAGTACTTC. Amino acids: CASSRRYQGRTYEQYF.

The chain links TRBV5-6 to TRBJ2-7; D could derive from TRBD1 or TRBD2 (5 bases each). Germline CDR1 is SGHDT and CDR2 is YYEEEE. V was pared by 4 bases and J by 0 bases, with 17 bases between. This CDR3 comprises 16 residues. CDR3 residues: CASSPPNGTYSYEQYF. The CDR3 nucleotides read TGTGCCAGCAGCCCCCCGAACGGGACCTACTCCTACGAGCAGTACTTC.

The genes are TRBV11-3 and TRBJ2-3, with TRBD2 as a possible D gene (6 bases). Germline values: CDR1 SGHNT, CDR2 YENEEA. V lost 1 base and J lost 1, with 15 bases in between. The CDR3 consists of 17 residues. DNA of the CDR3: TGTGCCAGCAGCTTAGGAGATGCGGGATCCGGCACAGATACGCAGTATTTT. Translation: CASSLGDAGSGTDTQYF.

As concerns this clonotype: The germline gene is not matched at one end of the junction; a read error may be the cause. The chain combines TRBV13 with TRBJ2-1; possibly TRBD2 for D (5 bases). The germline V gene encodes CDR1 PRHDT and CDR2 FYEKMQ (reference sequence). This CDR3 is built from 16 residues. The CDR3 protein is CASSLGLSGPGDEKFF. CDR3 nucleotide sequence: TGTGCCAGCAGCTTAGGCCTGAGCGGCCCAGGAGATGAGAAGTTCTTC.

This chain connects TRBV5-1 to TRBJ2-3, with D unresolved. Germline V gene lookup returns CDR1 SGHRS and CDR2 YFSETQ. Trimming left V 5 bases short and J 1 base short, with 11 bases between. This CDR3 is 14 amino acids long. CDR3 sequence reads: CASSWPWGTDTQYF. The CDR3 DNA sequence: TGCGCCAGCAGTTGGCCTTGGGGCACAGATACGCAGTATTTT.

This clonotype was found once. The rearrangement joins TRBV7-9 to TRBJ2-7; D tentatively fits TRBD1 or TRBD2 (5 bases each). From germline, CDR1 is SEHNR and CDR2 FQNEAQ (reference sequence). The CDR3 has 15 amino acids. V was pared by 5 bases and J by 3 bases, with 17 bases between. CDR3 in amino acids: CASSPLRDGNYEQYF. The CDR3 region has the DNA TGTGCCAGCAGCCCCCTCCGGGACGGAAACTACGAGCAGTACTTC.

This clonotype was counted between two and nine times. The chain combines TRBV6-5 with TRBJ2-7; D perhaps matches TRBD1 (6 bases). Trimming took off 0 bases at V and 2 bases at J, with 11 bases between the two ends. This CDR3 spans 15 amino acids. Germline CDR1 is MNHEY and CDR2 is SVGAGI. CDR3 region: CASSYSRTVTYEQYF. CDR3 in DNA: TGTGCCAGCAGTTACTCCCGGACAGTAACCTACGAGCAGTACTTC.

V gene TRBV11-3 combines with J gene TRBJ1-2; 12 positions match TRBD1. The CDR3 loop spans 15 amino acids. CDR1 and CDR2 from the germline V gene are SGHNT and YENEEA. Trimming removed 5 bases from V and 4 bases from J; junction bases left unmatched: 5. CDR3 region: CASSQGQGASYGYTF. The CDR3 DNA is TGTGCCAGCAGCCAGGGACAGGGGGCTTCCTATGGCTACACCTTC. Looking up the rest from reference TRBV11-3 and TRBJ1-2 gives the full variable domain: EAGVVQSPRYKIIEKKQPVAFWCNPISGHNTLYWYLQNLGQGPELLIRYENEEAVDDSQLPKDRFSAERLKGVDSTLKIQPAELGDSAVYLCASSQGQGASYGYTFGSGTRLTVV.

In this sample, this clonotype turned up a few times. This chain links TRBV6-1 with TRBJ2-7, with D unresolved. V lost 6 bases and J 6 bases, leaving 9 bases between the germline ends. This CDR3 comprises 11 residues. Per the germline V gene, CDR1 is MNHNS and CDR2 is SASEGT. CDR3 in amino acids: CASSHSPEQYF. In nucleotides, the CDR3 is TGTGCCAGCAGCCATAGCCCCGAGCAGTACTTC.

This clonotype is deemed medium-sized. This sequence joins TRBV5-5 and TRBJ2-3, with no clear D. The CDR3 consists of 13 residues. The V gene lost 4 bases and the J gene lost 5 bases, with 11 bases spanning the gap. CDR1 and CDR2 from the germline V gene are SGHKS and YYEKEE (reference sequence). CDR3 DNA sequence: TGTGCCAGCAGCCCCCCGACCGGAGATACGCAGTATTTT. This encodes CASSPPTGDTQYF.

This clonotype is judged medium-sized. The J gene is TRBJ1-2, the V gene TRBV6-1; D remains unclear. The germline CDR1 and CDR2 sequences are MNHNS and SASEGT. V was trimmed by 10 bases and J by 0 bases, leaving 12 bases between them. The CDR3 loop spans 13 amino acids. The CDR3 region has the DNA TGTGCCACCGAGACCGCCCCTAACTATGGCTACACCTTC. This sequence encodes CATETAPNYGYTF.

V is TRBV5-1 and J is TRBJ2-6; D is perhaps TRBD1 (6 bases). The CDR3 sequence is 16 residues long. The V end was cut by 4 bases, the J end by 1 base, with 12 bases between. Germline CDR1 is SGHRS and CDR2 is YFSETQ. CDR3 sequence (DNA): TGCGCCAGCAGCACCGCTGACAGGTCTGGGGCCAACGTCCTGACTTTC. Translating gives CASSTADRSGANVLTF.

The J gene is TRBJ1-2, the V gene TRBV7-2; D is possibly TRBD1 (5 bases). Looked up from germline, CDR1 is SGHTA and CDR2 is FQGNSA. V lost 7 bases and J 4 bases, leaving 16 bases between the germline ends. This CDR3 region has 14 residues. The chain's CDR3 is CASIKGSQTYGYTF. CDR3 in DNA: TGTGCCAGCATCAAGGGGTCTCAGACCTATGGCTACACCTTC.

CDR3 DNA sequence: TGTGCCAGCAGCTTGGGGCAGAGCTACGAGCAGTACTTC. Protein: CASSLGQSYEQYF. The V call is TRBV5-6, the J call TRBJ2-7; no clear D gene. The ends were cut back, 0 bases at V and 3 bases at J, with 7 bases in the middle. This CDR3 has 13 amino acids. Germline V gene lookup returns CDR1 SGHDT and CDR2 YYEEEE.

The chain joins TRBV29-1 to TRBJ2-1; 7 bases are shared with TRBD1. The V and J ends lost 7 bases and 2 bases, in that order; junction bases with no gene match: 5. Germline loops: CDR1 SQVTM, CDR2 ANQGSEA. The CDR3 sequence is 13 residues long. CDR3 bases: TGCAGCGGGAGACAGGGCACCTACAATGAGCAGTTCTTC. Amino acid sequence: CSGRQGTYNEQFF.

This clonotype was recorded a few times. This chain links TRBV19 with TRBJ2-2, with 7 bases that match TRBD1. This CDR3 spans 14 amino acids. V was pared by 7 bases and J by 1 base, with 3 bases of the junction left unmatched. Per germline, CDR1 LNHDA and CDR2 SQIVND (reference sequence). CDR3 in amino acids: CASTRGRNTGELFF. DNA of the CDR3: TGTGCCAGTACGAGGGGGCGGAACACCGGGGAGCTGTTTTTT.